These 30 T cell receptor beta chains share one sample of origin, sequenced in a study of T-cell memory formation after mild COVID-19 (dated by TCRdb to the early 2020s). Receptor libraries were prepared by 5' RACE. Data came from an Illumina NovaSeq 6000. TCRdb took the public reads, trimmed them with fastp at Q25, ran MiXCR for clone calling and kept in-frame beta chains. Entries that share a CDR3 protein sequence are merged under the most common genes and DNA. This sample comprises 50,000 or so distinct CDR3 sequences, roughly 25% of them detected only once. Jointly, the top ten make up approximately 39% of the sample. The specimen was PBMCs or a T cell subset sorted from them (not recorded which). The receptor source for this set is a man between 18 and 29 years old who had mild COVID-19 (a few samples of this study predate the infection). The sample titles of this study are shuffled in the database, so cell type and time point are left out; the donor was told from shared clones.

This clonotype was detected many times. The chain employs TRBV4-3 and TRBJ2-1; 10 nucleotides agree with TRBD2. Germline values: CDR1 LGHNA, CDR2 YSLEER. The CDR3 contains 16 residues. The trim removed 0 bases at V and 6 bases at J, leaving 5 bases unmatched. The CDR3 DNA is TGCGCCAGCAGCCAAGAGCTAGCGGGGGAAGGCAATGAGCAGTTCTTC. Translation: CASSQELAGEGNEQFF.

The V call is TRBV2, the J call TRBJ2-3, with D possibly TRBD1 on 6 matching bases. V shed 7 bases and J shed 3 bases, with 17 bases lying between them. Germline loops: CDR1 SNHLY, CDR2 FYNNEI. CDR3 size: 15 residues. The CDR3 DNA is TGTGCCAGCACCGAAGGTCCTCAGGGGACAGATACGCAGTATTTT. This translates into CASTEGPQGTDTQYF.

This clonotype has more than one count but fewer than ten. V is TRBV20-1 and J is TRBJ2-3, with unresolved D. The CDR3 runs 13 residues. Trimming removed 1 base from V and 1 base from J, with 6 bases in between. Germline CDR1 is DFQATT and CDR2 is SNEGSKA (reference sequence). The CDR3 is CSARVPRTDTQYF. The CDR3 DNA reads TGCAGTGCTAGAGTCCCTCGCACAGATACGCAGTATTTT.

In this sample, this clonotype turned up many times. The chain has TRBV9 and TRBJ2-7; TRBD1 agrees at 11 bases. The CDR3 is made up of 18 amino acids. J was trimmed by 11 bases and V by 0 bases; bases with no gene match: 19. The germline gives CDR1 SGDLS, CDR2 YYNGEE. CDR3 region: CASSVADRGPDPRSPKYV. The CDR3 DNA is TGTGCCAGCAGCGTAGCGGACAGGGGGCCTGATCCCCGATCCCCCAAGTACGTC.

V and J are TRBV5-1 and TRBJ1-4, with D hard to call. V shed 0 bases and J shed 5 bases, with 5 bases lying between them. The CDR3 runs to 13 residues. From germline, CDR1 is SGHRS and CDR2 YFSETQ. The CDR3 coding sequence is TGCGCCAGCAGCTTGGTTGGGAATGAAAAACTGTTTTTT. Encoded protein: CASSLVGNEKLFF.

CDR3 protein: CASSLVGGHTDTQYF. CDR3 sequence (DNA): TGTGCCAGCAGTCTAGTCGGGGGTCACACAGATACGCAGTATTTT. This chain connects TRBV12-3 or TRBV12-4 to TRBJ2-3, with D possibly matching TRBD2 (6 bases). Between the trimmed V and J ends, which lost 5 bases and 2 bases, there was a span of 14 bases. The CDR3 contains 15 residues.

V gene TRBV12-3 or TRBV12-4 combines with J gene TRBJ2-5, with 7 bases matching TRBD2. The CDR3 contains 14 residues. The ends lost 8 bases at V and 4 bases at J; junction bases unmatched: 10. The CDR3 sequence: CASSWGGGSETQYF. In DNA, the CDR3 is TGTGCCAGCTCCTGGGGGGGGGGTTCAGAGACCCAGTACTTC.

The chain employs TRBV25-1 and TRBJ2-4; TRBD2 is a possible D gene (6 bases). Trimming cost V 0 bases and J 4 bases, with 19 bases left between them. CDR3 size: 18 residues. Germline-derived CDR1 and CDR2 are MGHDK and SYGVNS. The CDR3 DNA follows: TGTGCCAGCAGTGAATATTCCAGTACAAGGGCGGGAAAAAACATTCAGTACTTC. Translation gives CASSEYSSTRAGKNIQYF.

This clonotype was detected a few times. V usage is TRBV4-3 and J usage is TRBJ2-7; possible D gene TRBD1, 5 bases. CDR3 length: 13 amino acids. Germline CDR1 is LGHNA and CDR2 is YSLEER. V was pared by 4 bases and J by 6 bases, with 13 bases between. The CDR3: CASSPQGRSEQYF. CDR3 in DNA: TGCGCCAGCAGCCCGCAGGGTAGGAGCGAGCAGTACTTC.

J is TRBJ2-5 and V is TRBV12-3 or TRBV12-4, with 7 bases lining up with TRBD1. This CDR3 is 16 amino acids long. The V and J ends lost 5 bases and 1 base, in that order; junction bases with no gene match: 10. The DNA for the CDR3 is TGTGCCAGCAGTGATAGAGACCGGGACAGCCAAGAGACCCAGTACTTC. It specifies CASSDRDRDSQETQYF.

This clonotype was seen a few times. This chain connects TRBV28 to TRBJ2-7, with 9 bases aligning to TRBD1. Germline values: CDR1 MDHEN, CDR2 SYDVKM. Trimming removed 6 bases from V and 3 bases from J; junction bases left unmatched: 6. The CDR3 length is 14 residues. Here the CDR3 DNA reads TGTGCCAGCAGCGAGGGACAGGGTCGCTACGAGCAGTACGTC. This gives the protein CASSEGQGRYEQYV.

This clonotype occurred a few times. The chain combines TRBV10-3 with TRBJ2-1, with D possibly matching TRBD2 (6 bases). Trimming took 4 bases from V and 7 from J, leaving 11 bases between them. Germline assignment: CDR1 ENHRY and CDR2 SYGVKD. This CDR3 has 13 residues. CDR3 sequence (DNA): TGTGCCATCAGTGGTTGGGGAGGAAATGAGCAGTTCTTC. Its protein is CAISGWGGNEQFF.

This clonotype occurred a few times. V is TRBV5-1 and J is TRBJ2-2, with D maybe TRBD1 (6 bases). There are 15 residues in the CDR3. CDR1 and CDR2 from the germline V gene are SGHRS and YFSETQ. Trimming removed 3 bases from V and 4 bases from J, with 13 bases in between. CDR3 sequence: CASSSIGRGTGELFF. In nucleotides, the CDR3 is TGCGCCAGCAGCTCCATCGGCAGGGGCACCGGGGAGCTGTTTTTT.

This clonotype was observed a few times. This sequence joins TRBV24-1 and TRBJ2-3; no definite D call. The V gene's germline CDR1 is KGHDR and CDR2 SFDVKD. This CDR3 comprises 15 residues. The V end lost 4 bases, the J end lost 2 bases, and 12 bases lay between the germline ends. This chain's CDR3 is CATSDSPRPTDTQYF. The CDR3 bases are TGTGCCACCAGTGACAGTCCACGCCCCACAGATACGCAGTATTTT.

The chain carries TRBV4-1 and TRBJ2-7; no clear D. Germline assignment: CDR1 MGHRA and CDR2 YSYEKL. The CDR3 extends over 14 amino acids. V gave up 0 bases and J gave up 2 bases, with 8 bases separating them. CDR3 amino acids: CASSQDFGTYEQYV. CDR3 sequence (DNA): TGCGCCAGCAGCCAAGATTTCGGAACCTACGAGCAGTACGTC.

This clonotype appeared a few times. The V call is TRBV4-1, the J call TRBJ1-5; D might be TRBD1 (5 bases). CDR3 size: 15 residues. Germline assignment: CDR1 MGHRA and CDR2 YSYEKL. V lost 0 bases and J 2 bases, leaving 8 bases between the germline ends. The CDR3 region is CASSQEGVGNQPQHF. The CDR3 DNA reads as TGCGCCAGCAGCCAAGAAGGGGTGGGCAATCAGCCCCAGCATTTT.

The gene calls are TRBV4-3 and TRBJ2-3, with TRBD2 matching over 9 bases. CDR3 length: 15 amino acids. The germline V gene has CDR1 LGHNA and CDR2 YSLEER. The trim removed 3 bases at V and 3 bases at J, leaving 4 bases unmatched. The CDR3, as DNA: TGCGCCAGCAGCCAGGGCGGGGGGGCAACAGATACGCAGTATTTT. It translates to CASSQGGGATDTQYF.

This clonotype has only one observation. This may come from a read error, since a much larger clone is one base off. The V and J genes are TRBV4-1 and TRBJ1-1; D gene uncertain. The length of the CDR3 is 14 residues. CDR1 is MGHRA, CDR2 YSYEKL, per germline. CDR3 sequence reads: CASSQQTLPTEDFF. CDR3 nucleotide sequence: TGCGCCAGCAGCCAACAAACCCTCCCGACTGAAGATTTCTTT.

This clonotype was detected a few times. The chain is built from TRBV6-5 and TRBJ1-4; D call uncertain. CDR1 is MNHEY and CDR2 is SVGAGI in the germline V gene. V was shortened by 6 bases and J by 0 bases, with 8 bases between the two germline ends. The CDR3 length is 14 residues. CDR3: CASSSTSTNEKLFF. CDR3 bases: TGTGCCAGCAGCTCGACATCAACTAATGAAAAACTGTTTTTT.

This clonotype turned up a few times. The chain couples TRBV6-2 or TRBV6-3 to TRBJ2-5, with D unclear. The germline V and J ends were trimmed by 2 bases and 1 base, with 8 bases remaining between them. The CDR3 has 14 residues. Germline CDR1 is MNHEY and CDR2 is SVGEGT. CDR3 DNA: TGTGCCAGCAGTTACGGTATCAGCCAAGAGACCCAGTACTTC. Translation: CASSYGISQETQYF.

This clonotype occurred a few times. The genes are TRBV3-1 and TRBJ2-2; possible D gene TRBD2, 6 bases. Germline assignment: CDR1 LGHDT and CDR2 YNNKEL (reference sequence). The CDR3 has 14 residues. V lost 1 base, J lost 6 bases, and 9 bases lay in between. The CDR3 is CASSQGLEAGELFF. The CDR3 coding sequence is TGTGCCAGCAGCCAAGGACTAGAGGCCGGGGAGCTGTTTTTT.

At least ten counts were recorded for this clonotype. The chain combines TRBV7-2 with TRBJ2-3; TRBD2 agrees at 14 bases. The germline V gene has CDR1 SGHTA and CDR2 FQGNSA. CDR3 length equals 18 residues. Unmatched junction bases numbered 5, after V lost 3 bases and J lost 0 bases. The CDR3 DNA reads TGTGCCAGCAGCTTGCGACTAGCGGGGGGGCCCAGCACAGATACGCAGTATTTT. Protein: CASSLRLAGGPSTDTQYF. Supplemented by reference TRBV7-2 and TRBJ2-3, the full variable domain reads GAGVSQSPSNKVTEKGKDVELRCDPISGHTALYWYRQSLGQGLEFLIYFQGNSAPDKSGLPSDRFSAERTGGSVSTLTIQRTQQEDSAVYLCASSLRLAGGPSTDTQYFGPGTRLTVL.

The V call is TRBV4-1, the J call TRBJ2-7; D is ambiguous. Trimming took off 2 bases at V and 6 bases at J, with 20 bases between the two ends. CDR3 length: 16 amino acids. Germline V gene sequence: CDR1 MGHRA, CDR2 YSYEKL. This CDR3 reads CASSQLVGTPFREQYF. DNA for the CDR3: TGCGCCAGCAGCCAACTGGTAGGAACTCCTTTCCGCGAGCAGTACTTC.

This clonotype was seen a handful of times. The chain employs TRBV7-2 and TRBJ2-7; D unclear. The CDR3 extends over 13 amino acids. Germline assignment: CDR1 SGHTA and CDR2 FQGNSA. The germline V and J ends were trimmed by 1 base and 4 bases, with 8 bases remaining between them. As DNA, the CDR3 is TGTGCCAGCAGCTTAGGGCCAGAATACGAGCAGTACGTC. Encoded protein: CASSLGPEYEQYV.

This clonotype was counted between two and nine times. The chain combines TRBV27 with TRBJ2-3, with D unresolved. Germline CDR1 is MNHEY and CDR2 is SMNVEV (reference sequence). The V and J ends lost 7 bases and 0 bases respectively, with 14 bases between them. This CDR3 is built from 15 residues. The CDR3 loop is CASNKVGFSTDTQYF. The CDR3 nucleotides read TGTGCCAGCAATAAAGTAGGGTTTAGCACAGATACGCAGTATTTT.

This clonotype appeared a few times. This chain connects TRBV10-3 to TRBJ2-7, with unresolved D. The V gene's germline CDR1 is ENHRY and CDR2 SYGVKD. The CDR3 is 16 amino acids. V lost 0 bases and J lost 2, with 14 bases in between. The CDR3 region is CAISESSPRDPYEQYF. The CDR3 region has the DNA TGTGCCATCAGTGAGTCGAGCCCACGCGATCCCTACGAGCAGTACTTC.

V is TRBV11-1 and J is TRBJ1-4; TRBD1 matches at 8 bases. CDR3 length: 16 residues. V was clipped by 5 bases and J by 5 bases; unmatched bases: 10. In germline, CDR1 is SGHAT, CDR2 FQDESV (reference sequence). The CDR3 is CASSAGQGTRNEKLFF. DNA for the CDR3: TGTGCCAGCAGCGCCGGACAGGGAACGAGAAATGAAAAACTGTTTTTT.

V usage is TRBV7-9 and J usage is TRBJ2-3; D ambiguous. The V gene's germline CDR1 is SEHNR and CDR2 FQNEAQ (reference sequence). The CDR3 extends over 12 amino acids. Trimming stripped 2 bases from V and 8 bases from J, with 8 bases between. The CDR3 protein is CASSLRGGTQYF. CDR3 sequence (DNA): TGTGCCAGCAGCTTACGAGGTGGTACGCAGTATTTT.

J is TRBJ2-7 and V is TRBV6-1, with 10 bases matching TRBD2. Germline CDR1 reads MNHNS; CDR2 reads SASEGT. Losses at the gene ends were 10 bases for V and 4 bases for J; bases not matched to a gene: 10. The CDR3 length is 14 residues. CDR3 nucleotides: TGTGCCACCGCAAAGCTAGCGGGGGAATACGAGCAGTACTTC. Translating gives CATAKLAGEYEQYF.

The chain recombines TRBV11-2 with TRBJ2-3; D remains unclear. Trimming stripped 5 bases from V and 2 bases from J, with 14 bases between. In germline, CDR1 is SGHAT, CDR2 FQNNGV. The CDR3 extends over 15 amino acids. The CDR3 nucleotides are TGTGCCAGCAGCGTCGGTCGGCTGTTCACAGATACGCAGTATTTT. It codes for CASSVGRLFTDTQYF. The whole variable domain, remainder taken from reference TRBV11-2 and TRBJ2-3, is EAGVAQSPRYKIIEKRQSVAFWCNPISGHATLYWYQQILGQGPKLLIQFQNNGVVDDSQLPKDRFSAERLKGVDSTLKIQPAKLEDSAVYLCASSVGRLFTDTQYFGPGTRLTVL.